The 16 T cell receptor beta chains below come from one sample, sequenced in a study of OX40 agonist ivuxolimab in advanced cancers. The protocol was immunoSEQ multiplex PCR, while the TCRdb copy is restricted to in-frame clones and leaves out a portion. The table includes 40,000 to 60,000 clones, around 87% detected once. The sample consisted of CD4+ or CD8+ T cells sorted from blood, taken in a trial of the OX40 agonist ivuxolimab. These receptors were collected from an adult with an advanced solid tumor such as melanoma, head and neck, liver or kidney cancer.

This clone was detected only a few times. The gene calls are TRBV14 and TRBJ2-3, with D possibly being TRBD2 (5 bases). This CDR3 is built from 17 residues. V was clipped by 0 bases and J by 2 bases, with 15 bases between them. CDR1 is SGHDN, CDR2 FVKESK, per germline. The CDR3: CASSQDLSLAVTDTQYF. The DNA of the CDR3 is TGTGCCAGCAGCCAAGATCTTAGTCTAGCTGTCACAGATACGCAGTATTTT. Using reference TRBV14 and TRBJ2-3 for the parts outside the CDR3, the full variable domain is EAGVTQFPSHSVIEKGQTVTLRCDPISGHDNLYWYRRVMGKEIKFLLHFVKESKQDESGMPNNRFLAERTGGTYSTLKVQPAELEDSGVYFCASSQDLSLAVTDTQYFGPGTRLTVL.

This clone was seen a single time. This chain joins TRBV5-1 and TRBJ2-2; D possibly corresponds to TRBD2 (5 bases). The CDR3 is 15 amino acids. CDR1 and CDR2 from the germline V gene are SGHRS and YFSETQ. Trimming left V 4 bases short and J 0 bases short, with 10 bases between. The CDR3 DNA reads TGCGCCAGCAGCCATGACTACGCGAACACCGGGGAGCTGTTTTTT. Amino acids: CASSHDYANTGELFF.

In this sample, this clone turned up once. The rearrangement links TRBV11-2 to TRBJ1-1; weak D call: TRBD1 (5 bases). Germline V lookup: CDR1 SGHAT, CDR2 FQNNGV. There are 12 residues in the CDR3. With 3 bases removed from V and 4 bases from J, the gap between germline ends came to 6 bases. The CDR3 bases are TGTGCCAGCAGCTTGGGGGTCACTGAAGCTTTCTTT. As protein: CASSLGVTEAFF.

This clone has more than one count but fewer than ten. The gene calls are TRBV10-2 and TRBJ1-5, with 7 bases fitting TRBD1. The germline V gene encodes CDR1 WSHSY and CDR2 SAAADI. This CDR3 region has 14 residues. The ends lost 2 bases at V and 7 bases at J; junction bases unmatched: 5. This CDR3 reads CASSEQGGGQPQHF. CDR3 bases: TGCGCCAGCAGTGAGCAAGGGGGCGGACAGCCCCAGCATTTT.

The DNA for the CDR3 is TGTGCCAGCAGTTACTCGTTCCGGTCTGGAAACACCATATATTTT. Translated: CASSYSFRSGNTIYF. The V and J genes are TRBV6-5 and TRBJ1-3; D is unclear. The CDR3 extends over 15 amino acids. Trimming took off 0 bases at V and 1 base at J, with 7 bases between the two ends. Germline CDR1 and CDR2: MNHEY and SVGAGI.

The CDR3 nucleotides read TGCGCCAGCAGCTTGGGGTCGGGCGCCGAGCAGTACTTC. Encoded protein: CASSLGSGAEQYF. The chain links TRBV5-1 to TRBJ2-7; D ambiguous. V was shortened by 0 bases and J by 6 bases, with 10 bases between the two germline ends. This CDR3 comprises 13 residues. Germline assignment: CDR1 SGHRS and CDR2 YFSETQ.

V is TRBV7-2 and J is TRBJ2-3; TRBD2 agrees at 8 bases. This CDR3 contains 15 residues. V was pared by 1 base and J by 3 bases, with 3 bases of the junction left unmatched. The germline CDR1 and CDR2 sequences are SGHTA and FQGNSA. CDR3 DNA sequence: TGTGCCAGCAGCTTAGTTGCGGGGGGAACAGATACGCAGTATTTT. It translates to CASSLVAGGTDTQYF. Full variable domain (missing parts from reference TRBV7-2 and TRBJ2-3): GAGVSQSPSNKVTEKGKDVELRCDPISGHTALYWYRQSLGQGLEFLIYFQGNSAPDKSGLPSDRFSAERTGGSVSTLTIQRTQQEDSAVYLCASSLVAGGTDTQYFGPGTRLTVL.

Written as DNA, the CDR3 is TGCGCCAGCAGATCGGGGGCTAGCGGGAGTGGGGAGACCCAGTACTTC. As protein: CASRSGASGSGETQYF. The rearrangement links TRBV5-1 to TRBJ2-5, with 10 bases matching TRBD2. Trimming at V came to 5 bases and at J to 5 bases, leaving 12 bases not matched to a gene. Germline V lookup: CDR1 SGHRS, CDR2 YFSETQ. This CDR3 is 16 amino acids long.

The chain links TRBV18 to TRBJ1-1; no clear D gene. The germline V gene has CDR1 KGHSH and CDR2 LQKENI. V lost 4 bases and J lost 0, with 6 bases in between. The CDR3 contains 13 residues. Written as DNA, the CDR3 is TGTGCCAGCTCACTCGACCTGAACACTGAAGCTTTCTTT. It is translated as CASSLDLNTEAFF.

The chain combines TRBV6-5 with TRBJ1-1; D perhaps matches TRBD1 (6 bases). Trimming took off 4 bases at V and 1 base at J, with 7 bases between the two ends. The CDR3 loop spans 13 amino acids. CDR1 is MNHEY, CDR2 SVGAGI, per germline. The CDR3 DNA follows: TGTGCCAGCAGTTCGGACAGGAACACTGAAGCTTTCTTT. Protein sequence: CASSSDRNTEAFF.

V and J are TRBV19 and TRBJ1-3; weak D call: TRBD1 (6 bases). Germline values: CDR1 LNHDA, CDR2 SQIVND (reference sequence). With 5 bases removed from V and 0 bases from J, the gap between germline ends came to 14 bases. The CDR3 contains 16 residues. The CDR3 reads CASSSNGQFSGNTIYF. The CDR3 nucleotides read TGTGCCAGTAGTTCCAACGGACAGTTCTCTGGAAACACCATATATTTT.

This chain joins TRBV7-3 and TRBJ2-2, with 9 bases aligning to TRBD1. Germline CDR1 and CDR2: SGHTA and FQGTGA. V lost 1 base and J lost 1; bases outside the gene matches: 1. The CDR3 is 16 residues long. This CDR3 reads CASSLMGQGNTGELFF. The CDR3 DNA is TGTGCCAGCAGCTTAATGGGACAGGGGAACACCGGGGAGCTGTTTTTT.

J is TRBJ2-2 and V is TRBV21-1; TRBD1 is taken as the D call from the table, unchecked against the DNA. TRBV21-1 is deemed a pseudogene. This CDR3 has 15 amino acids. CDR3 in amino acids: CASPPGAANTGELFF. CDR3 in DNA: TGTGCCAGCCCTCCAGGGGCCGCGAACACCGGGGAGCTGTTTTTT.

V gene TRBV28 combines with J gene TRBJ2-5; tentatively, D is TRBD1 or TRBD2 (6 bases each). This CDR3 spans 16 amino acids. The V end was cut by 4 bases, the J end by 5 bases, with 20 bases between. Germline CDR1 and CDR2: MDHEN and SYDVKM. As DNA, the CDR3 is TGTGCCAGCAGTTCCCCGCCGAGGGGGGCCGGGGAGACCCAGTACTTC. Protein: CASSSPPRGAGETQYF.

J is TRBJ1-1 and V is TRBV7-3; D is unclear. Trimming left V 5 bases short and J 6 bases short, with 13 bases between. CDR3 size: 13 residues. Looked up from germline, CDR1 is SGHTA and CDR2 is FQGTGA. The CDR3: CASSAALLSEAFF. The CDR3 nucleotides read TGTGCCAGCAGCGCGGCCTTGTTGTCTGAAGCTTTCTTT.

The chain recombines TRBV30 with TRBJ2-3; D might be TRBD2 (5 bases). This CDR3 contains 15 residues. The V gene's germline CDR1 is GTSNPN and CDR2 SVGIG (reference sequence). The V gene lost 3 bases and the J gene lost 0 bases, with 13 bases spanning the gap. CDR3 protein: CAWRADSGSTDTQYF. The CDR3 nucleotides are TGTGCCTGGAGGGCGGACTCGGGTAGCACAGATACGCAGTATTTT.